The subject of this entry is one T cell receptor (beta chain). Its cognate antigen is unknown. According to the study, TCR beta libraries were built with iRepertoire HTBI primers and CDR3-region Arm-PCR. Per the study methods: Identification across samples found 60 to 75 TRBV and 12 to 15 TRBJ segments. One entry per CDR3 protein results from TCRdb running MiXCR on the multiplex PCR reads. TCRdb's processing, not the study's, gives the V and J calls here. This repertoire shows some 370,000 distinct CDR3 sequences, about a fifth found once; its top ten account for under 25%. Noted time point: persistent/refractory GD, antithyroid drugs over 5 years with positive TRAb. The TCR library was made from RNA that had been extracted from PBMCs in TRIzol. This specimen comes from a study of regulatory T cells in long-lasting Graves disease. Findings and caveats of the study: Persistent cases favored TRBV28, TRBJ1-2 and TRBJ2-5. Patients whose Graves' disease persisted exhibited lower TCR diversity than those newly diagnosed.

This CDR3 contains 14 residues. Germline V gives CDR1 MDHEN, CDR2 SYDVKM. The germline V and J ends were trimmed by 10 bases and 1 base, with 16 bases remaining between them. Sequenced here: peripheral blood mononuclear cells (PBMCs), sampled when the disease was refractory, from a patient treated with antithyroid drugs. The TCR was taken from a female donor with Graves disease. The chain recombines TRBV28 with TRBJ1-1; a possible D gene is TRBD1 (6 bases). The CDR3 coding sequence is TGTGCCATCAGCCGCGGAGGGGGGAACACTGAAGCTTTCTTT. Protein: CAISRGGGNTEAFF. Variable domain in full (rest from reference TRBV28 and TRBJ1-1): DVKVTQSSRYLVKRTGEKVFLECVQDMDHENMFWYRQDPGLGLRLIYFSYDVKMKEKGDIPEGYSVSREKKERFSLILESASTNQTSMYLCAISRGGGNTEAFFGQGTRLTVV.